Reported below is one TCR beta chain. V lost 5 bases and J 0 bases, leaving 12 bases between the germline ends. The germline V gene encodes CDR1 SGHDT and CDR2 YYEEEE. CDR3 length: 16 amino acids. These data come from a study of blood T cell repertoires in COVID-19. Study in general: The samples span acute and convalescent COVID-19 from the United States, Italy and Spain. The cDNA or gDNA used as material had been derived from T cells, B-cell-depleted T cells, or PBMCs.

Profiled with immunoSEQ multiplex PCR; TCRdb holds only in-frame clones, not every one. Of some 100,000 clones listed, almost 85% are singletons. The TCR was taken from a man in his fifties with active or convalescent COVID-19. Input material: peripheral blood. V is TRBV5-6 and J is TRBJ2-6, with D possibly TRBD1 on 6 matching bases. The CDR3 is CASSRTALSGANVLTF. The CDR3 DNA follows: TGTGCCAGCAGTCGGACAGCCCTCTCTGGGGCCAACGTCCTGACTTTC.